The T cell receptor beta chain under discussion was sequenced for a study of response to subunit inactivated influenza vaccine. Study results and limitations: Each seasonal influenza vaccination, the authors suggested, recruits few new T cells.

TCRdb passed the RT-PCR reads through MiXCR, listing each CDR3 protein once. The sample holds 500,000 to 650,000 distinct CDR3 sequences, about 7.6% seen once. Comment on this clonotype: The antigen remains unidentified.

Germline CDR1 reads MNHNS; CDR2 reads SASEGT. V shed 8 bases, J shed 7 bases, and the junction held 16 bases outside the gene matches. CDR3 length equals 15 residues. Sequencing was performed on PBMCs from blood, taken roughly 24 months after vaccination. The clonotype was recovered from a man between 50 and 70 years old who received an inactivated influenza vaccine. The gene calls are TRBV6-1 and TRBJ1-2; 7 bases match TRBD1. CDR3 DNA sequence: TGTGCCAGCGCCGTCTCAGGGGGGAGGATAGGTGGCTACACCTTC. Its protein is CASAVSGGRIGGYTF.